The 18 T cell receptor beta chains presented below share a single source sample, sequenced in a study of shared clonotypes between healthy human individuals. Here immunoSEQ multiplex PCR was the method, and the copy in TCRdb shows in-frame clones only, minus some. This sample has some 2,000,000 clones; more than 90% occur once, and the top ten carry around 0.13%. The sample was naive CD4+ T cells sorted from blood. Subset reported: CD45RA+ positively selected. The source is a man aged 18 to 29 in good health.

This clone showed up just once. The chain employs TRBV7-2 and TRBJ1-1, with 9 bases identical to TRBD1. The CDR3 is 16 residues long. Germline V CDR1 and CDR2: SGHTA, FQGNSA. Trimming removed 3 bases from V and 1 base from J; junction bases left unmatched: 6. The CDR3, as DNA: TGTGCCAGCAGCTTGACCGGGACAGGGCGGAACACTGAAGCTTTCTTT. Translating gives CASSLTGTGRNTEAFF.

This chain links TRBV4-1 with TRBJ1-6; D may be TRBD1 (6 bases). Trimming removed 3 bases from V and 8 bases from J, with 17 bases in between. There are 16 residues in the CDR3. CDR1 is MGHRA, CDR2 YSYEKL, per germline. CDR3 DNA sequence: TGCGCCAGCAGCCAGAAACCCGCAGGGGTCGATTCACCCCTCCACTTT. Translation gives CASSQKPAGVDSPLHF.

J is TRBJ2-2 and V is TRBV2; D possibly uses TRBD1 or TRBD2 (5 bases each). The germline gives CDR1 SNHLY, CDR2 FYNNEI. This CDR3 contains 11 residues. V gave up 6 bases and J gave up 7 bases, with 6 bases separating them. This chain's CDR3 is CASRGVGELFF. In DNA form, the CDR3 reads TGTGCCAGCAGGGGGGTCGGGGAGCTGTTTTTT. The full variable domain, with the rest looked up from reference TRBV2 and TRBJ2-2, is EPEVTQTPSHQVTQMGQEVILRCVPISNHLYFYWYRQILGQKVEFLVSFYNNEISEKSEIFDDQFSVERPDGSNFTLKIRSTKLEDSAMYFCASRGVGELFFGEGSRLTVL.

The DNA of the CDR3 is TGTGCCAGCAGTTTACAGGGGATGATAAGCACAGATACGCAGTATTTT. Protein product: CASSLQGMISTDTQYF. The chain carries TRBV28 and TRBJ2-3, with TRBD1 as a possible D gene (6 bases). Trimming removed 2 bases from V and 0 bases from J, with 12 bases in between. The CDR3 runs to 16 residues. Germline lookup yields CDR1 MDHEN and CDR2 SYDVKM.

This rearrangement joins TRBV10-3 to TRBJ1-5, with TRBD1 as a possible D gene (6 bases). This CDR3 spans 16 amino acids. V was pared by 2 bases and J by 6 bases, with 17 bases between. Germline values: CDR1 ENHRY, CDR2 SYGVKD. CDR3 in DNA: TGTGCCATCAGTGAGGTTCTCAGGGGTCATGGTCAGCCCCAGCATTTT. It is translated as CAISEVLRGHGQPQHF.

The V and J genes are TRBV18 and TRBJ2-7; D ambiguous. V was trimmed by 5 bases and J by 2 bases, leaving 4 bases between them. CDR1 KGHSH and CDR2 LQKENI come from the germline V gene. The CDR3 is 11 amino acids. The CDR3 DNA follows: TGTGCCAGCTCAGGTGCCTACGAGCAGTACTTC. Its protein product is CASSGAYEQYF.

The CDR3 sequence: CASSPIIVNSGGTEAFF. The CDR3 DNA reads as TGTGCCAGCAGCCCGATTATTGTAAATAGTGGTGGTACTGAAGCTTTCTTT. This sequence joins TRBV2 and TRBJ1-1; D is ambiguous. Germline V gives CDR1 SNHLY, CDR2 FYNNEI. The CDR3 totals 17 residues. V lost 6 bases to trimming and J lost 5 bases, with 25 bases between them.

The chain uses TRBV7-2 and TRBJ1-2, with D tentatively TRBD1 (5 bases). Trimming left V 0 bases short and J 4 bases short, with 9 bases between. The CDR3 length is 14 residues. Germline lookup yields CDR1 SGHTA and CDR2 FQGNSA. This chain's CDR3 is CASSLAPGFYGYTF. The DNA of the CDR3 is TGTGCCAGCAGCTTAGCTCCAGGGTTCTATGGCTACACCTTC.

As DNA, the CDR3 is TGTGCCAGCAGCCAAATCGCGACAGGGCGTCACTCTGGGGCCAACGTCCTGACTTTC. Residues: CASSQIATGRHSGANVLTF. The V gene is TRBV27, the J gene TRBJ2-6, with 7 bases lining up with TRBD1. V dropped 6 bases and J dropped 0; count of bases not matched to a gene: 14. This CDR3 comprises 19 residues. Per germline, CDR1 MNHEY and CDR2 SMNVEV (reference sequence).

The J gene is TRBJ2-1, the V gene TRBV18; TRBD2 agrees at 11 bases. Germline values: CDR1 KGHSH, CDR2 LQKENI. The CDR3 covers 17 residues. With 0 bases clipped from V and 8 bases from J, the junction kept 9 bases outside the gene matches. The CDR3: CASSPPITSGSFYEQFF. CDR3 coding DNA: TGTGCCAGCTCACCACCGATTACTAGCGGGAGTTTCTATGAGCAGTTCTTC.

The CDR3 DNA reads TGTGCCAGCAGCTCCCTGGGGTCCGAGCAGTACTTC. Amino acids: CASSSLGSEQYF. The chain is built from TRBV7-2 and TRBJ2-7; D ambiguous. Trimming cost V 4 bases and J 6 bases, with 10 bases left between them. The CDR3 consists of 12 residues. Germline V gene lookup returns CDR1 SGHTA and CDR2 FQGNSA.

As DNA, the CDR3 is TGTGCCAGCAGCTTAGGGTCAGGGGTACGGGAGACCCAGTACTTC. This codes for CASSLGSGVRETQYF. The chain links TRBV7-2 to TRBJ2-5; the D gene is possibly TRBD1 (6 bases). Trimming removed 1 base from V and 5 bases from J, with 14 bases in between. The germline gives CDR1 SGHTA, CDR2 FQGNSA. CDR3 length: 15 residues.

The gene calls are TRBV7-9 and TRBJ2-2; D uncertain. Germline V gives CDR1 SEHNR, CDR2 FQNEAQ (reference sequence). The CDR3 totals 18 residues. V gave up 2 bases and J gave up 1 base, with 17 bases separating them. CDR3 loop: CASSLQHSRLGNTGELFF. The DNA for the CDR3 is TGTGCCAGCAGCTTACAGCATAGCAGACTCGGGAACACCGGGGAGCTGTTTTTT.

The rearrangement links TRBV7-9 to TRBJ1-3; D might be TRBD1 (6 bases). Trimming took 1 base from V and 4 from J, leaving 14 bases between them. CDR3 length equals 16 residues. Germline CDR1 SEHNR, CDR2 FQNEAQ (reference sequence). CDR3 loop: CASSLEAGASGNTIYF. In DNA, the CDR3 is TGTGCCAGCAGCTTAGAGGCAGGGGCATCAGGAAACACCATATATTTT.

The chain couples TRBV2 to TRBJ2-1; D is perhaps TRBD1 or TRBD2 (5 bases each). Germline V gives CDR1 SNHLY, CDR2 FYNNEI. The germline V and J ends were trimmed by 4 bases and 2 bases, with 12 bases remaining between them. The CDR3 is made up of 15 amino acids. The CDR3 coding sequence is TGTGCCAGCAGTGGGACAAGGGGACCCTACAATGAGCAGTTCTTC. It encodes CASSGTRGPYNEQFF.

This clone was seen just once. CDR3 protein: CASSLGRGDIQYF. CDR3 DNA sequence: TGTGCCAGCAGCTTGGGACGAGGGGACATTCAGTACTTC. This chain connects TRBV5-6 to TRBJ2-4; tentatively, D is TRBD1 or TRBD2 (5 bases each). V was pared by 0 bases and J by 8 bases, with 9 bases between. The CDR3 has 13 residues. The V gene's germline CDR1 is SGHDT and CDR2 YYEEEE.

This clone was recorded only once. The chain recombines TRBV19 with TRBJ1-5; D perhaps matches TRBD1 (6 bases). The CDR3 runs 13 residues. The germline CDR1 and CDR2 sequences are LNHDA and SQIVND (reference sequence). The ends were cut back, 9 bases at V and 4 bases at J, with 13 bases in the middle. The CDR3 region is CASVRDTNQPQHF. For the CDR3, the DNA is TGTGCCAGCGTCCGGGACACAAATCAGCCCCAGCATTTT.

In this sample, this clone turned up a few times. V gene TRBV2 combines with J gene TRBJ1-6, with D unclear. Trimming removed 7 bases at V and 10 bases at J, with 17 bases between. The CDR3 is 14 residues long. From germline, CDR1 is SNHLY and CDR2 FYNNEI. CDR3 residues: CASTKDGVRSPLHF. The CDR3 nucleotides read TGTGCCAGCACCAAAGATGGGGTTCGGTCACCCCTCCACTTT.